A single sample gave rise to the 16 T cell receptor beta chains below, sequenced in a study of blood T cell repertoires in COVID-19. The assay was immunoSEQ multiplex PCR, and TCRdb's table has in-frame clones only and misses some. In the table there are roughly 230,000 clones, 84% of which are singletons. The sequencing input was peripheral blood. The receptors were gathered from a man aged 45-65 years with active or convalescent COVID-19.

The chain joins TRBV10-3 to TRBJ1-6; 7 bases fit TRBD1. Losses at the gene ends were 4 bases for V and 14 bases for J; bases not matched to a gene: 11. Germline V gene sequence: CDR1 ENHRY, CDR2 SYGVKD. The CDR3 is 14 amino acids. The CDR3 here is CAISGQGPQYTLHF. The CDR3 DNA reads TGTGCCATCAGTGGACAGGGCCCACAGTATACCCTCCACTTT.

The chain recombines TRBV19 with TRBJ1-1; tentatively, D is TRBD1 (6 bases). The CDR3 runs to 13 residues. The ends were cut back, 5 bases at V and 6 bases at J, with 13 bases in the middle. Germline-derived CDR1 and CDR2 are LNHDA and SQIVND (reference sequence). DNA of the CDR3: TGTGCCAGTAGTTCGTGGGACACCCCTGAAGCTTTCTTT. This gives the protein CASSSWDTPEAFF.

The chain joins TRBV6-1 to TRBJ1-5; D is unresolved. Germline CDR1 is MNHNS and CDR2 is SASEGT. V was pared by 2 bases and J by 10 bases, with 9 bases between. The CDR3 is 12 residues long. The CDR3 is CASSELGGPQHF. The CDR3 DNA reads as TGTGCCAGCAGTGAACTAGGAGGCCCCCAGCATTTT.

This clone was seen just once. The CDR3 loop is CASEGGLSGNNEQFF. The CDR3 nucleotides are TGTGCCAGCGAAGGGGGCCTTAGCGGTAACAATGAGCAGTTCTTC. This chain joins TRBV9 and TRBJ2-1, with a possible D match to TRBD1 (7 bases). Deletions cut 7 bases from V and 5 bases from J, with 19 bases between. The V gene's germline CDR1 is SGDLS and CDR2 YYNGEE. This CDR3 is built from 15 residues.

CDR3 DNA sequence: TGTGCCAGCAGCCAAGGCCGGGACAGGGGGCATGGCTACACCTTC. Amino acid sequence: CASSQGRDRGHGYTF. V and J are TRBV4-2 and TRBJ1-2; 12 bases are a match to TRBD1. The CDR3 loop spans 15 amino acids. V dropped 1 base and J dropped 6; count of bases not matched to a gene: 3. Germline loops: CDR1 LGHNA, CDR2 YNFKEQ.

The rearrangement links TRBV6-2 or TRBV6-3 to TRBJ2-2; 10 bases agree with TRBD2. The CDR3 sequence is 19 residues long. V lost 2 bases and J lost 1; bases outside the gene matches: 10. Germline CDR1 is MNHEY and CDR2 is SVGEGT. The CDR3 nucleotides read TGTGCCAGCAGTTACCCATCGACTAGCGGGCACGGGAACACCGGGGAGCTGTTTTTT. This sequence encodes CASSYPSTSGHGNTGELFF.

V gene TRBV5-1 combines with J gene TRBJ2-1; possible D gene TRBD2, 6 bases. From germline, CDR1 is SGHRS and CDR2 YFSETQ. Trimming pared 7 bases from V and 9 bases from J, leaving 17 bases between. CDR3 length equals 13 residues. Here the CDR3 reads CASQELGLGEQFF. The CDR3 DNA sequence: TGCGCCAGCCAGGAGTTGGGACTGGGTGAGCAGTTCTTC.

The chain recombines TRBV2 with TRBJ1-3; D perhaps matches TRBD1 (6 bases). Germline CDR1 SNHLY, CDR2 FYNNEI. Trimming stripped 7 bases from V and 4 bases from J, with 14 bases between. The CDR3 length is 14 residues. This CDR3 reads CASTQTGIGNTIYF. CDR3 DNA: TGTGCCAGCACACAAACAGGGATCGGAAACACCATATATTTT.

This clone has a single count. The chain is built from TRBV2 and TRBJ2-1, with D possibly TRBD1 on 5 matching bases. From germline, CDR1 is SNHLY and CDR2 FYNNEI. CDR3 length equals 15 residues. V dropped 4 bases and J dropped 10 bases, with 20 bases sitting between them. CDR3: CASSVGWGLLSEQFF. The CDR3 DNA reads TGTGCCAGCAGTGTCGGGTGGGGCCTCCTTTCAGAGCAGTTCTTC.

As concerns this clone: A junction end diverges from the germline sequence, so it may reflect a read error. J is TRBJ2-1 and V is TRBV3-1 (or the pseudogene TRBV3-2), with 9 bases matching TRBD2. The CDR3 totals 19 residues. Germline V gives CDR1 LGHDT, CDR2 YNNKEL (reference sequence). The CDR3 sequence: CPSSQHWGGGARSYNEQFF. The CDR3 nucleotides are TGTCCCAGCAGCCAACATTGGGGCGGGGGGGCCAGGTCCTACAATGAGCAGTTCTTC.

V and J are TRBV19 and TRBJ1-1; TRBD1 matches at 7 bases. The junction had 16 bases not matched to a gene; V was cut back by 2 bases and J by 10 bases. Germline CDR1 and CDR2: LNHDA and SQIVND (reference sequence). This CDR3 has 16 amino acids. CDR3 coding DNA: TGTGCCAGTAGTATAATAAGCGGAAGGGGGCCCACCGGAGCTTTCTTT. Translated: CASSIISGRGPTGAFF.

The rearrangement uses TRBV7-2 and TRBJ2-1; 8 positions agree with TRBD2. CDR3 length equals 17 residues. The germline CDR1 and CDR2 sequences are SGHTA and FQGNSA. Trimming took 6 bases from V and 6 from J; bases not matched to a gene: 16. This chain's CDR3 is CASRIFRLARGVNEQFF. CDR3 sequence (DNA): TGTGCCAGCAGAATCTTCAGACTAGCGCGTGGGGTCAATGAGCAGTTCTTC.

This sequence joins TRBV7-2 and TRBJ1-6; no clear D. Germline V gives CDR1 SGHTA, CDR2 FQGNSA. This CDR3 has 15 residues. V lost 0 bases to trimming and J lost 9 bases, with 12 bases between them. The CDR3 nucleotides are TGTGCCAGCAGCTTAGCCTTAGGAGAGGGTTCACCCCTCCACTTT. This gives the protein CASSLALGEGSPLHF.

There are a few counts of this clone. CDR3 loop: CAWSNRGGSNQPQHF. The CDR3, as DNA: TGTGCCTGGAGTAACAGGGGTGGGAGCAATCAGCCCCAGCATTTT. The chain couples TRBV30 to TRBJ1-5; TRBD1 aligns across 7 bases. The CDR3 extends over 15 amino acids. Germline V gene sequence: CDR1 GTSNPN, CDR2 SVGIG (reference sequence). V shed 2 bases, J shed 1 base, and the junction held 5 bases outside the gene matches.

This clone was seen only once. This chain connects TRBV6-1 to TRBJ1-4; 7 nucleotides align to TRBD1. CDR3 size: 16 residues. J was trimmed by 0 bases and V by 1 base; bases with no gene match: 2. Per the germline V gene, CDR1 is MNHNS and CDR2 is SASEGT. CDR3 sequence: CASSEDRGATNEKLFF. In DNA form, the CDR3 reads TGTGCCAGCAGTGAAGACAGGGGTGCAACTAATGAAAAACTGTTTTTT.

This clone was observed a handful of times. The chain uses TRBV18 and TRBJ1-3; a possible D gene is TRBD1 (5 bases). Germline CDR1 reads KGHSH; CDR2 reads LQKENI. Trimming removed 3 bases from V and 0 bases from J, with 12 bases in between. This CDR3 has 16 residues. The CDR3 region is CASSPNDRFSGNTIYF. CDR3 in DNA: TGTGCCAGCTCACCTAACGACAGATTCTCTGGAAACACCATATATTTT.